This T cell receptor beta chain derives from a study of T-cell memory formation after mild COVID-19. Study conclusions and caveats: CD4+ contracting clones lay mainly in CM and EM, CD8+ ones in EMRA.

Trimming pared 6 bases from V and 6 bases from J, leaving 15 bases between. This CDR3 has 13 amino acids. Per germline, CDR1 SEHNR and CDR2 FQNEAQ (reference sequence). This clonotype was counted only a few times. Its target is unknown. Sample barcodes and UMIs were carried by the TCR alpha and TCR beta cDNA libraries that 5'RACE generated with constant-segment primers. TCRdb processed the 5' RACE reads anew with MiXCR; each CDR3 protein has one entry. The table lists tens of thousands of distinct CDR3 sequences, 16% of them singletons. The source material was PBMCs or a T cell subset sorted from them (not recorded which). V usage is TRBV7-9 and J usage is TRBJ2-7, with D possibly matching TRBD1 (6 bases). The receptor was isolated from an adult woman who had mild COVID-19 (a few samples of this study predate the infection). Cell type and time point are not known. CDR3 nucleotides: TGTGCCAGCAGTCTAGGCACCAGGGGCGAGCAGTACTTC. Residues: CASSLGTRGEQYF. Together with reference TRBV7-9 and TRBJ2-7, the CDR3 gives the full variable domain: DTGVSQNPRHKITKRGQNVTFRCDPISEHNRLYWYRQTLGQGPEFLTYFQNEAQLEKSRLLSDRFSAERPKGSFSTLEIQRTEQGDSAMYLCASSLGTRGEQYFGPGTRLTVT.